Following are 9 T cell receptor beta chains from one sample sequenced in a study of T cell responses to AZD1222 COVID-19 vaccine. Clones were sequenced by immunoSEQ multiplex PCR, and TCRdb holds only the in-frame ones, with some missing. The sample records roughly 170,000 clones, roughly 94% being singletons. Sample: peripheral blood, taken 28 days after the second AZD1222 dose. The receptors were sampled from an adult who received the AZD1222 COVID-19 vaccine.

This clone showed up just once. The V call is TRBV19, the J call TRBJ2-7, with TRBD2 as a possible D gene (5 bases). In germline, CDR1 is LNHDA, CDR2 SQIVND (reference sequence). The length of the CDR3 is 14 residues. V was cut by 1 base and J by 1 base, with 8 bases left in between. Here the CDR3 reads CASSIGGLSYEQYF. CDR3 bases: TGTGCCAGTAGTATAGGTGGACTGTCCTACGAGCAGTACTTC.

The V and J genes are TRBV11-3 and TRBJ1-6; 7 positions match TRBD1. Germline lookup yields CDR1 SGHNT and CDR2 YENEEA. The junction had 15 bases not matched to a gene; V was cut back by 5 bases and J by 14 bases. The CDR3 is 15 residues long. The CDR3 DNA follows: TGTGCCAGCAGCCAGATACAGGGGTCTAGGGACGCCCTCCACTTT. Its translation is CASSQIQGSRDALHF.

V and J are TRBV19 and TRBJ1-1; D not certain. Trimming took 7 bases from V and 4 from J, leaving 10 bases between them. Germline CDR1 is LNHDA and CDR2 is SQIVND (reference sequence). The CDR3 extends over 12 amino acids. The CDR3 nucleotides read TGTGCCAGTACCTACTTCACCACTGAAGCTTTCTTT. Translating it yields CASTYFTTEAFF.

The rearrangement joins TRBV24-1 to TRBJ1-5; no definite D call. CDR1 is KGHDR and CDR2 is SFDVKD in the germline V gene. The CDR3 sequence is 16 residues long. Trimming shortened V by 3 bases and J by 0 bases, and 11 bases separated the two germline ends. CDR3 sequence: CATSDPQEHSNQPQHF. The CDR3 coding sequence is TGTGCCACCAGTGATCCCCAGGAGCATAGCAATCAGCCCCAGCATTTT.

The CDR3 DNA reads TGCAGCGTTGACCCCAGGGGGGAGACCCAGTACTTC. As protein: CSVDPRGETQYF. The chain combines TRBV29-1 with TRBJ2-5; the match to TRBD1 covers 7 bases. The CDR3 is made up of 12 amino acids. The germline V gene has CDR1 SQVTM and CDR2 ANQGSEA. Germline trimming cut 3 bases from V and 5 bases from J; bases unmatched to any gene: 3.

The chain couples TRBV7-8 to TRBJ2-1; 7 nucleotides match TRBD2. Germline V CDR1 and CDR2: SGHVS, FQNEAQ. After removal of 1 base from V and 12 bases from J, the junction contained 15 bases not matched to a gene. The CDR3 runs 16 residues. The CDR3 nucleotides are TGTGCCAGCAGCTTAGTAGGCGGGAGTCCTAGACGGGGGCAGTTCTTC. This sequence encodes CASSLVGGSPRRGQFF.

The count of this clone is one. V usage is TRBV29-1 and J usage is TRBJ1-1, with D perhaps matching TRBD1 (5 bases). CDR1 and CDR2 from the germline V gene are SQVTM and ANQGSEA. V was pared by 6 bases and J by 6 bases, with 17 bases between. The CDR3 is 13 residues long. The CDR3: CSVGEGFNSEAFF. The CDR3 DNA is TGCAGCGTGGGGGAGGGTTTTAATTCTGAAGCTTTCTTT.

The V call is TRBV27, the J call TRBJ1-5, with 12 bases identical to TRBD1. Germline loops: CDR1 MNHEY, CDR2 SMNVEV (reference sequence). CDR3 length: 15 residues. CDR3 sequence reads: CTTRDRGLSNQPQHF. The DNA for the CDR3 is TGTACCACCCGGGACAGGGGGCTCAGCAATCAGCCCCAGCATTTT.

This chain links TRBV14 with TRBJ1-1; D gene unclear. Germline V lookup: CDR1 SGHDN, CDR2 FVKESK. There are 13 residues in the CDR3. Deletions cut 2 bases from V and 0 bases from J, with 4 bases between. The DNA of the CDR3 is TGTGCCAGCAGCCAAAACTTGAACACTGAAGCTTTCTTT. This gives the protein CASSQNLNTEAFF.